This T cell receptor beta chain was identified in a study of technical replicates of blood from a few donors. This table comes from immunoSEQ multiplex PCR, and its TCRdb copy is limited to in-frame clones, with some not included. Of 70,000 or so clones in the sample, roughly 91% are singletons; the top ten hold roughly 0.38%. The CDR3 is 20 residues long. Germline trimming cut 1 base from V and 4 bases from J; bases unmatched to any gene: 21. Germline V lookup: CDR1 SGHNT, CDR2 YYREEE (reference sequence). Source material: T cells isolated from PBMCs. The sequence derives from a human donor in good health. Some clones in this sample may be carry-over from other donors' samples. The chain is built from TRBV5-4 and TRBJ1-1; 8 nucleotides align to TRBD1. The CDR3 nucleotides are TGTGCCAGCAGCTTGACAGCAGGGGGCGCAAATATAGTTGTGAGCACTGAAGCTTTCTTT. Translation gives CASSLTAGGANIVVSTEAFF.